This TCR beta chain derives from a study of T cell changes during pregnancy in multiple sclerosis. The data were produced by immunoSEQ multiplex PCR, yet TCRdb's version contains in-frame clones alone and is incomplete. The table records approximately 38,000 clones, 92% of them present only once. CDR3 length equals 15 residues. Germline CDR1 is SEHNR and CDR2 is FQNEAQ (reference sequence). The V end was cut by 5 bases, the J end by 5 bases, with 18 bases between. This clone was counted a single time. The starting material was CD8+ T cells from peripheral blood mononuclear cells, obtained in the third trimester of pregnancy. The chain has TRBV7-9 and TRBJ2-5, with D possibly matching TRBD2 (6 bases). The sequence was collected from a female donor with multiple sclerosis, enrolled in a pregnancy study. The CDR3 DNA sequence: TGTGCCAGCAGCCTCCCGGGACTTGGCGGGGAGACCCAGTACTTC. This codes for CASSLPGLGGETQYF. Full variable domain (rest looked up from reference TRBV7-9 and TRBJ2-5): DTGVSQNPRHKITKRGQNVTFRCDPISEHNRLYWYRQTLGQGPEFLTYFQNEAQLEKSRLLSDRFSAERPKGSFSTLEIQRTEQGDSAMYLCASSLPGLGGETQYFGPGTRLLVL.